Here is one T cell receptor (beta chain) with its context. Its cognate antigen is unknown. This sample stems from a study of radiotherapy plus CTLA-4 blockade in lung cancer. For the study at large: Patients showed objective responses in under 20% of cases and disease control in roughly 31%. Overall study results and limits: The best prediction of response reportedly came from early blood T cell clone dynamics, with interferon-beta. Radiotherapy plus ipilimumab was followed by expansion in blood of tumor-derived TCR clones.

This CDR3 contains 19 residues. Germline V gene data show CDR1 as MNHNS and CDR2 as SASEGT. V was trimmed by 7 bases and J by 0 bases, leaving 25 bases between them. Patients with chemo-refractory metastatic non-small-cell lung cancer received focal radiation plus CTLA-4 blockade with ipilimumab. Repertoires were generated with immunoSEQ multiplex PCR, while TCRdb's copy carries only in-frame clones and drops some. The data hold some 92,000 clones, with 80% to 85% observed a single time. The sequence was collected from a human donor with non-small cell lung cancer who had a partial response to radiotherapy plus ipilimumab. Sequencing was performed on peripheral blood, taken from a patient treated with radiotherapy plus ipilimumab. The chain joins TRBV6-1 to TRBJ1-5, with D possibly TRBD1 on 5 matching bases. In DNA, the CDR3 is TGTGCCAGCACTGACATACGGACAAGGGGCCTGTATAGCAATCAGCCCCAGCATTTT. This gives the protein CASTDIRTRGLYSNQPQHF.